The TCR beta chain described here comes from a study of blood T cell repertoires in COVID-19. About the research overall: In each case, the material was cDNA or gDNA derived from T cells, B-cell-depleted T cells, or PBMCs.

Clones were sequenced by immunoSEQ multiplex PCR, and TCRdb holds only the in-frame ones, with some missing. The sample holds 200,000 to 250,000 clones, 70% to 90% seen once. Germline trimming cut 2 bases from V and 4 bases from J; bases unmatched to any gene: 9. The CDR3 is 16 amino acids. Per the germline V gene, CDR1 is MNHEY and CDR2 is SMNVEV (reference sequence). The chain links TRBV27 to TRBJ1-2; 8 bases are shared with TRBD1. This receptor was identified in a man aged 50 to 60 with acute or convalescent COVID-19. Sequencing was done on a sample of peripheral blood. CDR3 coding DNA: TGTGCCAGCAGTTTACGCCAAGGACAGGGCAGCTATGGCTACACCTTC. This codes for CASSLRQGQGSYGYTF.